Below are 26 T cell receptor beta chains sequenced from a single sample in a study of T cell repertoires in cytomegalovirus infection. TCRdb used MiXCR to reprocess the reads, holding one entry per CDR3 protein. The data show about 400,000 distinct CDR3 sequences, 15% to 20% seen once. The material sequenced was PBMCs. The receptors were sampled from a human donor in good health (CMV status not recorded). Some clones in this sample may be carry-over from other donors' samples.

In this sample, this clonotype turned up many times. CDR3 amino acids: CASSSPRTGGPGTHNEQFF. DNA of the CDR3: TGTGCCAGCAGTTCTCCTCGGACGGGGGGTCCGGGTACGCACAATGAGCAGTTCTTC. The rearrangement joins TRBV6-5 to TRBJ2-1, with 7 bases lining up with TRBD2. The J segment lost 5 bases and the V segment lost 4 bases, leaving 20 bases of the junction unmatched. The CDR3 runs to 19 residues. Germline CDR1 is MNHEY and CDR2 is SVGAGI.

J is TRBJ2-2 and V is TRBV7-2; possible D gene TRBD2, 6 bases. V was shortened by 2 bases and J by 4 bases, with 11 bases between the two germline ends. Germline CDR1 reads SGHTA; CDR2 reads FQGNSA. The length of the CDR3 is 15 residues. The CDR3 spells CASSLTSFGTGELFF. CDR3 DNA sequence: TGTGCCAGCAGCTTAACTAGCTTTGGCACCGGGGAGCTGTTTTTT.

The gene calls are TRBV29-1 and TRBJ1-1, with D unresolved. The V end was cut by 6 bases, the J end by 0 bases, with 11 bases between. The CDR3 extends over 13 amino acids. CDR1 is SQVTM and CDR2 is ANQGSEA in the germline V gene. The CDR3 nucleotides are TGCAGCGTAAGAGGACGGCTGAACACTGAAGCTTTCTTT. This sequence encodes CSVRGRLNTEAFF.

This clonotype was seen ten or more times. The chain recombines TRBV7-6 with TRBJ2-2; D might be TRBD2 (5 bases). Germline CDR1 reads SGHVS; CDR2 reads FNYEAQ. This CDR3 is 14 amino acids long. Trimming stripped 7 bases from V and 5 bases from J, with 14 bases between. This CDR3 is CASINQPGTGELFF. CDR3 nucleotides: TGTGCCAGCATCAATCAGCCGGGAACCGGGGAGCTGTTTTTT.

This clonotype turned up a few times. The chain carries TRBV2 and TRBJ2-7; possibly TRBD2 for D (7 bases). This CDR3 region has 13 residues. Trimming stripped 6 bases from V and 2 bases from J, with 11 bases between. CDR1 is SNHLY and CDR2 is FYNNEI in the germline V gene. CDR3: CASRRGGTYEQYF. The CDR3 DNA follows: TGTGCCAGCAGAAGGGGGGGAACCTACGAGCAGTACTTC.

For this clonotype: A read error may produce the germline difference seen at one junction end. The rearrangement joins TRBV20-1 to TRBJ1-5; perhaps TRBD1 as D (5 bases). This CDR3 is 17 amino acids long. Germline V gives CDR1 DFQATT, CDR2 SNEGSKA (reference sequence). The CDR3 coding sequence is TGCAGTGCCAAGAACAGGAAGGGTGCATATAGCAATCATCCCCAGCATTTT. Translation gives CSAKNRKGAYSNHPQHF.

The chain carries TRBV2 and TRBJ2-1, with TRBD2 as a possible D gene (5 bases). V was clipped by 5 bases and J by 5 bases, with 13 bases between them. The CDR3 consists of 14 residues. Germline V CDR1 and CDR2: SNHLY, FYNNEI. CDR3 protein: CASSPPGVNNEQFF. In DNA, the CDR3 is TGTGCCAGCAGTCCACCCGGGGTGAACAATGAGCAGTTCTTC.

The chain joins TRBV7-9 to TRBJ2-3; maybe TRBD2 (6 bases). Between the trimmed V and J ends, which lost 2 bases and 0 bases, there was a span of 15 bases. The CDR3 length is 17 residues. CDR1 SEHNR and CDR2 FQNEAQ come from the germline V gene (reference sequence). The CDR3, as DNA: TGTGCCAGCAGCTTATGGAGGCTAGCGACTAGCACAGATACGCAGTATTTT. It encodes CASSLWRLATSTDTQYF.

This clonotype has a count of ten or more. The J gene is TRBJ1-3, the V gene TRBV7-8; D uncertain. The CDR3 loop spans 13 amino acids. CDR1 is SGHVS and CDR2 is FQNEAQ in the germline V gene. The ends were cut back, 6 bases at V and 3 bases at J, with 9 bases in the middle. The CDR3 sequence: CASSSDNGNTIYF. The CDR3 nucleotides read TGTGCCAGCAGTTCCGATAATGGAAACACCATATATTTT.

This clonotype was observed a single time. Here the CDR3 reads CASALPDQPQHF. DNA for the CDR3: TGTGCCAGCGCCCTACCCGATCAGCCCCAGCATTTT. The chain carries TRBV28 and TRBJ1-5; no clear D gene. This CDR3 is 12 amino acids long. Germline V gene data show CDR1 as MDHEN and CDR2 as SYDVKM. V shed 8 bases and J shed 5 bases, with 10 bases lying between them. Full variable domain (outside the CDR3, taken from reference TRBV28 and TRBJ1-5): DVKVTQSSRYLVKRTGEKVFLECVQDMDHENMFWYRQDPGLGLRLIYFSYDVKMKEKGDIPEGYSVSREKKERFSLILESASTNQTSMYLCASALPDQPQHFGDGTRLSIL.

The V and J genes are TRBV28 and TRBJ2-7; D gene uncertain. With 5 bases removed from V and 6 bases from J, the gap between germline ends came to 11 bases. This CDR3 region has 12 residues. Germline lookup yields CDR1 MDHEN and CDR2 SYDVKM. CDR3 nucleotide sequence: TGTGCCAGCAGTATCCAGAAGGGCGAGCAGTACTTC. Its protein is CASSIQKGEQYF.

This clonotype has just a few counts. This chain connects TRBV6-5 to TRBJ2-3; 15 bases are a match to TRBD2. CDR1 and CDR2 from the germline V gene are MNHEY and SVGAGI. This CDR3 contains 20 residues. Unmatched junction bases numbered 11, after V lost 2 bases and J lost 2 bases. The CDR3 sequence: CASSYRGLAGGHGYTDTQYF. For the CDR3, the DNA is TGTGCCAGCAGTTACCGCGGACTAGCGGGGGGGCATGGTTACACAGATACGCAGTATTTT.

This clonotype was seen ten or more times. The genes are TRBV7-2 and TRBJ2-1; the match to TRBD2 covers 15 bases. This CDR3 contains 17 residues. CDR1 is SGHTA, CDR2 FQGNSA, per germline. V lost 5 bases to trimming and J lost 2 bases; unmatched junction nucleotides: 4. The CDR3 DNA reads TGTGCCAGCAGCCAGGGACTAGCGGGGGGAACCTACAATGAGCAGTTCTTC. It specifies CASSQGLAGGTYNEQFF.

The chain links TRBV6-6 to TRBJ1-2, with D perhaps TRBD1 (5 bases). CDR1 MNHNY and CDR2 SVGAGI come from the germline V gene (reference sequence). Trimming removed 2 bases at V and 0 bases at J, with 16 bases between. This CDR3 has 17 amino acids. The CDR3 sequence is CASSYDGRGWSNYGYTF. CDR3 bases: TGTGCCAGCAGTTACGACGGGCGGGGGTGGTCTAACTATGGCTACACCTTC.

This clonotype was seen many times. The J gene is TRBJ1-3, the V gene TRBV5-4; no reliable D call. Germline V gives CDR1 SGHNT, CDR2 YYREEE (reference sequence). The length of the CDR3 is 15 residues. The V and J ends lost 0 bases and 2 bases respectively, with 9 bases between them. The CDR3 region is CASSLAPGAGNTIYF. CDR3 DNA: TGTGCCAGCAGCTTGGCACCCGGGGCTGGAAACACCATATATTTT. The full variable domain, rest sourced from reference TRBV5-4 and TRBJ1-3, is ETGVTQSPTHLIKTRGQQVTLRCSSQSGHNTVSWYQQALGQGPQFIFQYYREEENGRGNFPPRFSGLQFPNYSSELNVNALELDDSALYLCASSLAPGAGNTIYFGEGSWLTVV.

This clonotype appeared many times. The chain has TRBV7-8 and TRBJ2-7; 9 positions match TRBD2. This CDR3 contains 17 residues. Germline CDR1 SGHVS, CDR2 FQNEAQ. Trimming removed 5 bases from V and 1 base from J; junction bases left unmatched: 12. This CDR3 reads CASSASLSGGTSYEQYF. CDR3 in DNA: TGTGCCAGCAGCGCCAGTCTAAGCGGGGGGACGTCCTACGAGCAGTACTTC.

The gene calls are TRBV2 and TRBJ1-1; D is unclear. This CDR3 comprises 12 residues. Germline V gene data show CDR1 as SNHLY and CDR2 as FYNNEI. V was clipped by 4 bases and J by 3 bases, with 6 bases between them. CDR3 in amino acids: CASSVGDTEAFF. CDR3 in DNA: TGTGCCAGCAGTGTTGGGGACACTGAAGCTTTCTTT.

Concerning this clonotype: A much larger clone is a single base away; this may be a read error. J is TRBJ2-5 and V is TRBV7-2; 7 positions agree with TRBD2. J gave up 9 bases and V 6 bases, and 4 bases lay outside the gene matches. The CDR3 loop spans 11 amino acids. Germline V lookup: CDR1 SGHTA, CDR2 FQGNSA. CDR3 DNA sequence: TGTGCCAGCAGTCAGGCGGGGGCCCAGTACTTC. Its protein product is CASSQAGAQYF.

The chain links TRBV20-1 to TRBJ1-4; 7 bases are shared with TRBD1. The length of the CDR3 is 13 residues. Germline values: CDR1 DFQATT, CDR2 SNEGSKA (reference sequence). After removal of 3 bases from V and 5 bases from J, the junction contained 3 bases not matched to a gene. CDR3 loop: CSASSGGNEKLFF. In DNA, the CDR3 is TGCAGTGCTAGTTCAGGGGGGAATGAAAAACTGTTTTTT.

This sequence joins TRBV14 and TRBJ2-1; TRBD2 matches at 8 bases. CDR1 and CDR2 from the germline V gene are SGHDN and FVKESK. The CDR3 spans 20 residues. The V segment lost 0 bases and the J segment 3 bases; nucleotides outside the gene matches: 16. CDR3 DNA: TGTGCCAGCAGCCAAGACTCTGGCGGGGGGCGACTTTTTATCTACAATGAGCAGTTCTTC. It specifies CASSQDSGGGRLFIYNEQFF. Based on the CDR3 plus reference TRBV14 and TRBJ2-1, the full variable domain is EAGVTQFPSHSVIEKGQTVTLRCDPISGHDNLYWYRRVMGKEIKFLLHFVKESKQDESGMPNNRFLAERTGGTYSTLKVQPAELEDSGVYFCASSQDSGGGRLFIYNEQFFGPGTRLTVL.

The chain is built from TRBV5-4 and TRBJ1-2; weak D call: TRBD1 (6 bases). The CDR3 is 12 residues long. V was pared by 7 bases and J by 8 bases, with 15 bases between. Germline lookup yields CDR1 SGHNT and CDR2 YYREEE (reference sequence). The CDR3 nucleotides read TGTGCCAGCGGCCGTAGGGGGAACGGCTACACCTTC. Protein sequence: CASGRRGNGYTF.

This clonotype showed up many times. This rearrangement joins TRBV7-9 to TRBJ2-5; TRBD1 or TRBD2 may be the D gene (5 bases each). This CDR3 comprises 15 residues. Germline CDR1 and CDR2: SEHNR and FQNEAQ (reference sequence). V was trimmed by 5 bases and J by 1 base, leaving 14 bases between them. In DNA, the CDR3 is TGTGCCAGCAGCCCCCCCGGGACCCTCCAAGAGACCCAGTACTTC. This gives the protein CASSPPGTLQETQYF.

This clonotype appeared a single time. The rearrangement links TRBV29-1 to TRBJ2-1; TRBD2 aligns across 12 bases. V was pared by 4 bases and J by 3 bases, with 1 base of the junction left unmatched. Germline assignment: CDR1 SQVTM and CDR2 ANQGSEA. There are 14 residues in the CDR3. The CDR3 region has the DNA TGCAGCGTTGGACTAGCGGGGGTCTACAATGAGCAGTTCTTC. Amino acids: CSVGLAGVYNEQFF.

The chain joins TRBV7-2 to TRBJ1-4; the match to TRBD1 covers 7 bases. The germline V gene has CDR1 SGHTA and CDR2 FQGNSA. V gave up 6 bases and J gave up 8 bases; unmatched junction bases: 9. The CDR3 contains 14 residues. CDR3 sequence (DNA): TGTGCCAGCAGTCAGGGGGGATTGGGCGAAAAACTGTTTTTT. The encoded protein is CASSQGGLGEKLFF.

Only a few counts were recorded for this clonotype. The V call is TRBV12-3 or TRBV12-4, the J call TRBJ1-3; D remains unclear. The CDR3 sequence is 13 residues long. V was clipped by 7 bases and J by 4 bases, with 11 bases between them. In DNA, the CDR3 is TGTGCCAGCACCATCCTTATCGGAAACACCATATATTTT. Protein sequence: CASTILIGNTIYF.

The chain carries TRBV7-9 and TRBJ2-4; D unclear. Trimming cost V 1 base and J 13 bases, with 8 bases left between them. The CDR3 extends over 11 amino acids. In germline, CDR1 is SEHNR, CDR2 FQNEAQ (reference sequence). DNA for the CDR3: TGTGCCAGCAGCTTAGAATCTGGACAGTACTTC. This codes for CASSLESGQYF.